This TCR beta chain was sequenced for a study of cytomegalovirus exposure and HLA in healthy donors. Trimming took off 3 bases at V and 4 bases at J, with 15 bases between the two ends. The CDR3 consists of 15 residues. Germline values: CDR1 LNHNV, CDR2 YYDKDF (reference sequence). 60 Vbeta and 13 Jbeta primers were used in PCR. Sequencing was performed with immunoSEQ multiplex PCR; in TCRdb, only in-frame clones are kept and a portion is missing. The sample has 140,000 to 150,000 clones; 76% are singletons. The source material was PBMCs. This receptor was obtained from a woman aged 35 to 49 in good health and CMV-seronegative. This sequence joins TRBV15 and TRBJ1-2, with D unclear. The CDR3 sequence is CATSSGGFFGYGYTF. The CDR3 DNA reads TGTGCCACCAGCAGTGGTGGCTTCTTTGGCTATGGCTACACCTTC.